This T cell receptor (beta chain) was sequenced during a study of T cell responses to AZD1222 COVID-19 vaccine. Study background: Whether given at about 4 or about 12 weeks, second doses were pooled.

Study findings and constraints: CD4 TCRs covered the whole spike, strongest at regions 160-218 and 743-854. Donors were mostly white British, more females; clonal diversity possibly underestimated.

In the case of this clone: The antigen is undetermined.

The method was immunoSEQ multiplex PCR; TCRdb's version includes in-frame clones alone and lacks a portion of them. This sample has around 160,000 clones; under 95% occur once, and the top ten carry 5.2%. Germline lookup yields CDR1 SGHDN and CDR2 FVKESK. CDR3 length equals 13 residues. V was clipped by 4 bases and J by 12 bases, with 18 bases between them. J is TRBJ1-1 and V is TRBV14, with D perhaps TRBD1 (6 bases). Source: peripheral blood, taken on day 0 of AZD1222 vaccination. The sequence came from an adult in good health. The CDR3 DNA reads as TGTGCCAGCAGCCCGGGACACCGTGGTGTTTCTTTCTTT. Translating gives CASSPGHRGVSFF.